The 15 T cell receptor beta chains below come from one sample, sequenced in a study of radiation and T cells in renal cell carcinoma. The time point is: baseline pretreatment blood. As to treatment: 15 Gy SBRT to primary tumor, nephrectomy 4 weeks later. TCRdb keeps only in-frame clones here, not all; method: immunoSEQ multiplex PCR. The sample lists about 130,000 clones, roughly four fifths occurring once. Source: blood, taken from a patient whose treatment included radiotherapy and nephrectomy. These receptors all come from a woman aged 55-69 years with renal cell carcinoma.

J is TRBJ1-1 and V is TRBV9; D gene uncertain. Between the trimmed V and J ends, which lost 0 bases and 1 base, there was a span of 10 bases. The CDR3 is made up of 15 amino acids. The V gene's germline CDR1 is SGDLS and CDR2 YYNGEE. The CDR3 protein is CASSVEGQPNTEAFF. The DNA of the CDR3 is TGTGCCAGCAGCGTAGAAGGGCAACCGAACACTGAAGCTTTCTTT.

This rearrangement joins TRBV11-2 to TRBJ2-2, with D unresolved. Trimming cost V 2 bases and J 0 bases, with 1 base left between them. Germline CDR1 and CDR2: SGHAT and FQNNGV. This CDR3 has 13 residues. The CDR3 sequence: CASSLPNTGELFF. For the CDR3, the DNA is TGTGCCAGCAGCTTACCGAACACCGGGGAGCTGTTTTTT.

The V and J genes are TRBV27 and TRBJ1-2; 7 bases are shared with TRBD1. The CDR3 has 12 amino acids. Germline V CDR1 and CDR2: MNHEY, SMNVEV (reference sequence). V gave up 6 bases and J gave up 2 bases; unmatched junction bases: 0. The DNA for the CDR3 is TGTGCCAGCAGGGACAGGAACTATGGCTACACCTTC. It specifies CASRDRNYGYTF.

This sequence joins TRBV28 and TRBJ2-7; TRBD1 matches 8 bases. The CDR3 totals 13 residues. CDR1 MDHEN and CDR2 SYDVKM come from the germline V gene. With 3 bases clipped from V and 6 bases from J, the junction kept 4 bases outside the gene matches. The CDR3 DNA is TGTGCCAGCAGTTTCCAGGGGGCGGCCGAGCAGTACTTC. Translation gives CASSFQGAAEQYF.

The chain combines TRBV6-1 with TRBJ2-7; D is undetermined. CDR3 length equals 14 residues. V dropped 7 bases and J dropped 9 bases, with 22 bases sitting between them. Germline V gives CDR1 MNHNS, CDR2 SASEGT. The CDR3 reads CASMGRSSTSGQYF. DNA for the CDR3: TGTGCCAGCATGGGCCGTAGTTCTACGTCTGGGCAGTACTTC.

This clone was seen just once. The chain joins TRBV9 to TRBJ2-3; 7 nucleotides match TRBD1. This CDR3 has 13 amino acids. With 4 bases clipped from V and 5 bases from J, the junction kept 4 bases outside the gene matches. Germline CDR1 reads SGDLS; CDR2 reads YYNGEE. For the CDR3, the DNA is TGTGCCAGCAGCCTTTCAGGGGGAGATACGCAGTATTTT. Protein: CASSLSGGDTQYF.

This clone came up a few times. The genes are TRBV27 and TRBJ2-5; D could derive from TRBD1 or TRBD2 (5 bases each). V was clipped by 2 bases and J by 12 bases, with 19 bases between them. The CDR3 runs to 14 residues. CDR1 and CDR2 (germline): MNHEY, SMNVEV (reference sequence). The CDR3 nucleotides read TGTGCCAGCAGTTTAAGGGACGGAGTGGATGGGGAGTACTTC. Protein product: CASSLRDGVDGEYF.

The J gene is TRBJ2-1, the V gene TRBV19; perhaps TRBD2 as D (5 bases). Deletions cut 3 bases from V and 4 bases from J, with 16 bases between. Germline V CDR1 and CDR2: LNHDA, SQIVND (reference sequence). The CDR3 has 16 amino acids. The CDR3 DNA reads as TGTGCCAGTAGTATCGGGAACAGCGTAAGGTACAATGAGCAGTTCTTC. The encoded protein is CASSIGNSVRYNEQFF.

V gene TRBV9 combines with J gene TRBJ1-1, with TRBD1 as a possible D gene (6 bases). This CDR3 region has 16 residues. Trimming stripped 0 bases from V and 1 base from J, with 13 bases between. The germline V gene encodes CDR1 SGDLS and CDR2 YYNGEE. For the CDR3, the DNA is TGTGCCAGCAGCGTAGGAGTGGGAGGGGGGAACACTGAAGCTTTCTTT. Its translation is CASSVGVGGGNTEAFF.

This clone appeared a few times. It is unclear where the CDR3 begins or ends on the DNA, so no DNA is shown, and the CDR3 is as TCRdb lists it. The CDR3 reads CASSTSVEAFF. V usage is TRBV6-6 and J usage is TRBJ1-1. The CDR3 is 11 amino acids in total, end residues counted. CDR1 and CDR2 from the germline V gene are MNHNY and SVGAGI (reference sequence).

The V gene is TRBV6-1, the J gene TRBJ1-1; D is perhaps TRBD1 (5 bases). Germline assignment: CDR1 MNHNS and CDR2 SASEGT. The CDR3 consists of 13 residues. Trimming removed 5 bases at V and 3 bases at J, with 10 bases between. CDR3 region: CASSQGEYTEAFF. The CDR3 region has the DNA TGTGCCAGCAGTCAGGGTGAGTACACTGAAGCTTTCTTT.

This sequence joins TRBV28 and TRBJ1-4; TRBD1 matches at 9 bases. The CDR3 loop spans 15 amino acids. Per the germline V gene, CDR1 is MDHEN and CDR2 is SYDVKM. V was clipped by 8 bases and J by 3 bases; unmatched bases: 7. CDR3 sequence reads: CASRGQGVANEKLFF. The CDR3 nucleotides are TGTGCCAGCCGGGGACAGGGTGTGGCTAATGAAAAACTGTTTTTT.

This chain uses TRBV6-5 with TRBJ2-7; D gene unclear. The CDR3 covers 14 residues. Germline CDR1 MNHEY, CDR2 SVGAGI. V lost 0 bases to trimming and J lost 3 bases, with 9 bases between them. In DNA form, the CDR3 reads TGTGCCAGCAGTTACTCGAGGCAGTTCTACGAGCAGTACTTC. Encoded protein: CASSYSRQFYEQYF.

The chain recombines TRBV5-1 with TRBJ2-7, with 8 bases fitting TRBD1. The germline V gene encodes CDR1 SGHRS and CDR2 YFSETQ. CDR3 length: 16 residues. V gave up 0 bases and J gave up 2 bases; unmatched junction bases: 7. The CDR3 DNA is TGCGCCAGCAGCTTGGCGGGTACAGGGGGTGCCTACGAGCAGTACTTC. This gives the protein CASSLAGTGGAYEQYF.

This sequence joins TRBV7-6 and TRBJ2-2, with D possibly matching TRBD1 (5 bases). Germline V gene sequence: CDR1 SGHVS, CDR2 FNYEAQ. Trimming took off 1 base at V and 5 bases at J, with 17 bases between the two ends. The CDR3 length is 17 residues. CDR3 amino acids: CASSLDRTFSGTGELFF. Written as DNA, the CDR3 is TGTGCCAGCAGCTTAGATCGGACATTTAGTGGGACCGGGGAGCTGTTTTTT.